This is a list of T cell receptor beta chains from one sample in a study of T-cell memory formation after mild COVID-19. TCRdb reprocessed the 5' RACE reads with MiXCR, giving one entry per CDR3 protein. The sample consists of about 470,000 distinct CDR3 sequences, roughly 18% of them appearing once. Sequencing was carried out using PBMCs or a T cell subset sorted from them (not recorded which). These receptors were obtained from an adult woman who had mild COVID-19 (a few samples of this study predate the infection). Cell type and time point are not known. The CDR3 runs from the conserved cysteine through the conserved F or W. Fields, in order: D gene, J gene, V gene, clone size, CDR3 protein, CDR3 DNA. A D gene is named only where the DNA matches it firmly. For some rows the clone size is stated as once, few or many, or as a class when expanded; others skip it.

>TRBD2|TRBJ2-7|TRBV12-3/TRBV12-4|few
CASSLLAGGPYEQYF
TGTGCCAGCAGTTTATTAGCGGGGGGGCCTTACGAGCAGTACTTC
>NA|TRBJ2-7|TRBV20-1|few
CSADFGGSYEQYF
TGCAGTGCTGATTTCGGAGGCTCCTACGAGCAGTACTTC
>NA|TRBJ1-1|TRBV7-9|NA
CASSSNGDGVNTEAFF
TGTGCCAGCAGCTCCAACGGTGACGGGGTGAACACTGAAGCTTTCTTT
>TRBD1|TRBJ2-1|TRBV5-4|NA
CASSSSGQGVGLGNEQFF
TGTGCCAGCAGCTCCTCGGGACAGGGGGTAGGGTTGGGCAATGAGCAGTTCTTC
>NA|TRBJ1-6|TRBV7-8|NA
CASSSVRSSPLHF
TGTGCCAGCAGCTCAGTAAGGAGTTCACCCCTCCACTTT
>NA|TRBJ1-1|TRBV4-1|NA
CASSQDGIEAFF
TGCGCCAGCAGCCAAGATGGGATTGAAGCTTTCTTT
>NA|TRBJ1-5|TRBV6-2/TRBV6-3|few
CASSYKGGQPQHF
TGTGCCAGCAGTTACAAAGGAGGCCAGCCCCAGCATTTT
>NA|TRBJ1-6|TRBV27|few
CASSVGRARYNSPLHF
TGTGCCAGCAGTGTGGGGAGGGCGCGATATAATTCACCCCTCCACTTT
>NA|TRBJ2-6|TRBV12-3/TRBV12-4|NA
CDSSLRGAGANVLTF
TGTGACAGCAGTTTAAGGGGGGCGGGGGCCAACGTCCTGACTTTC
>TRBD1|TRBJ1-2|TRBV5-5|NA
CASSYEQGVTNYGYTF
TGTGCCAGCAGCTACGAACAGGGGGTGACTAACTATGGCTACACCTTC
>TRBD1|TRBJ2-2|TRBV7-3|few
CASRDRTGGHTGELFF
TGTGCCAGCAGAGATCGGACAGGGGGCCACACCGGGGAGCTGTTTTTT
>NA|TRBJ1-1|TRBV5-8|few
CARETDMNTEAFF
TGTGCCAGAGAGACAGACATGAACACTGAAGCTTTCTTT
>TRBD1|TRBJ1-2|TRBV19|NA
CASSSTGVGYTF
TGTGCCAGTAGCTCTACAGGGGTTGGCTACACCTTC
>TRBD1|TRBJ2-4|TRBV7-9|few
CASSSVLPDRGEDIQYF
TGTGCCAGCAGCTCCGTCCTACCAGACAGGGGGGAAGACATTCAGTACTTC
>NA|TRBJ2-7|TRBV7-9|few
CASSLPAEAGQQYF
TGTGCCAGCAGCTTACCAGCAGAGGCTGGCCAGCAGTACTTC
>TRBD1|TRBJ2-3|TRBV7-9|few
CASSFGQGRDTQYF
TGTGCCAGCAGCTTCGGACAGGGCCGGGATACGCAGTATTTT
>TRBD2|TRBJ2-5|TRBV4-1|few
CASSLGLAGDETQYF
TGCGCCAGCAGCCTCGGACTAGCGGGGGATGAGACCCAGTACTTC
>TRBD2|TRBJ2-1|TRBV4-3|few
CASSPHGAGAYNEQFF
TGCGCCAGCAGCCCTCATGGTGCGGGGGCCTACAATGAGCAGTTCTTC
>TRBD1|TRBJ1-6|TRBV6-5|NA
CASSRTGVGNSPLHF
TGTGCCAGCAGTAGGACAGGAGTGGGGAATTCACCCCTCCACTTT
>NA|TRBJ2-5|TRBV7-2|NA
CASSFLIQETQYF
TGTGCCAGCAGCTTCCTTATACAAGAGACCCAGTACTTC
>TRBD2|TRBJ2-5|TRBV12-3/TRBV12-4|many
CASSFTTSGRETQYF
TGTGCCAGCAGCTTTACGACTAGCGGGCGAGAGACCCAGTACTTC
>NA|TRBJ2-3|TRBV21-1|few
CASSILWPSGAGKSTDTQYF
TGTGCCAGCAGCATTCTCTGGCCTAGCGGGGCGGGTAAGAGCACAGATACGCAGTATTTT
>TRBD1|TRBJ1-6|TRBV5-1|few
CASSLYSPGGNSPLHF
TGCGCCAGCAGCTTGTATTCCCCAGGGGGTAATTCACCCCTCCACTTT
>NA|TRBJ2-2|TRBV2|few
CASEDGNTGELFF
TGTGCCAGCGAAGATGGGAACACCGGGGAGCTGTTTTTT
>TRBD1|TRBJ2-6|TRBV5-1|NA
CASSLTGTGVSGANVLTF
TGCGCCAGCAGCTTGACGGGGACAGGGGTCTCTGGGGCCAACGTCCTGACTTTC
>TRBD1|TRBJ2-1|TRBV12-3/TRBV12-4|few
CASSPPGQGDNEQFF
TGTGCCAGCAGCCCCCCCGGACAGGGCGACAATGAGCAGTTCTTC
>TRBD2|TRBJ2-1|TRBV7-3|few
CASSRGGPDAGEQFF
TGTGCCAGCAGCCGGGGGGGCCCCGACGCGGGTGAGCAGTTCTTC
>NA|TRBJ2-1|TRBV7-7|NA
CASSPTPWGTNEQFF
TGTGCTAGCAGCCCCACTCCGTGGGGGACGAATGAGCAGTTCTTC
>NA|TRBJ2-7|TRBV5-1|NA
CASSFEGPYEQYF
TGCGCCAGCAGCTTCGAGGGGCCCTACGAGCAGTACTTC
>NA|TRBJ2-7|TRBV5-1|few
CASSPATGPYEQYF
TGCGCCAGCAGCCCTGCGACGGGGCCCTACGAGCAGTACTTC
>NA|TRBJ2-5|TRBV6-2/TRBV6-3|NA
CASSDGNAQYF
TGTGCCAGCAGTGACGGTAATGCCCAGTACTTC
>NA|TRBJ2-3|TRBV7-3|NA
CASSKDYSKATDTQYF
TGTGCCAGCAGCAAAGACTACTCAAAGGCGACAGATACGCAGTATTTT
>NA|TRBJ1-5|TRBV4-3|few
CASSQEPGVNQPQHF
TGCGCCAGCAGCCAAGAACCGGGAGTTAATCAGCCCCAGCATTTT
>NA|TRBJ2-7|TRBV4-2|NA
CASSQRGQETYEQYF
TGTGCCAGCAGCCAAAGGGGTCAGGAAACCTACGAGCAGTACTTC
>NA|TRBJ2-7|TRBV19|few
CASSPPDSYEQYF
TGTGCCAGTAGTCCCCCTGACAGCTACGAGCAGTACTTC
>TRBD2|TRBJ2-1|TRBV7-9|many
CASSLRTSIDEQFF
TGTGCCAGCAGCTTGAGGACTAGCATTGATGAGCAGTTCTTC
>TRBD1|TRBJ1-1|TRBV4-1|NA
CASSRDREGWSEAFF
TGCGCCAGCAGCCGCGACAGGGAGGGTTGGTCTGAAGCTTTCTTT
>NA|TRBJ1-1|TRBV27|NA
CASSLYPGMNTEAFF
TGTGCCAGCAGTTTATATCCAGGGATGAACACTGAAGCTTTCTTT
>NA|TRBJ1-2|TRBV10-3|few
CAISEDGLSYTF
TGTGCCATCAGTGAGGACGGGTTAAGCTACACCTTC
>NA|TRBJ2-4|TRBV12-3/TRBV12-4|many
CASTLRISGAKNIQYF
TGTGCCAGCACCCTAAGGATTAGCGGAGCCAAAAACATTCAGTACTTC
>NA|TRBJ1-1|TRBV6-5|few
CASSFGYEAFF
TGTGCCAGCAGTTTCGGATATGAAGCTTTCTTT
>NA|TRBJ2-3|TRBV7-2|few
CASSSGASPTDTQYF
TGTGCCAGCAGCTCCGGGGCGTCCCCCACAGATACGCAGTATTTT
>NA|TRBJ1-1|TRBV2|few
CASSVQAEAFF
TGTGCCAGCAGTGTCCAGGCTGAAGCTTTCTTT
>NA|TRBJ1-5|TRBV29-1|NA
CSVLQPQHF
TGCAGCGTTCTTCAGCCCCAGCATTTT
>TRBD1|TRBJ2-5|TRBV7-8|NA
CASSNAGGETQYF
TGTGCCAGCAGCAACGCAGGGGGAGAGACCCAGTACTTC
>NA|TRBJ2-5|TRBV20-1|NA
CSAMVFETQYF
TGCAGTGCTATGGTGTTCGAGACCCAGTACTTC
>NA|TRBJ2-7|TRBV7-9|many
CASSLGHGEQYF
TGTGCCAGCAGCTTAGGACACGGCGAGCAGTACTTC
>TRBD2|TRBJ2-5|TRBV6-5|NA
CASSSRLAGGPNQETQYF
TGTGCCAGCAGTTCACGACTAGCGGGAGGGCCCAACCAAGAGACCCAGTACTTC
>NA|TRBJ2-7|TRBV6-2/TRBV6-3|once
CASRSTGPPYEQYF
TGTGCCAGCAGATCTACCGGGCCACCCTACGAGCAGTACTTC